These 16 T cell receptor beta chains came from one sample sequenced in a study of blood T cell repertoires in COVID-19. Some clones are missing from TCRdb's copy, which holds only in-frame ones; the method was immunoSEQ multiplex PCR. In the table there are 250,000 to 300,000 clones, approximately 90% of which are singletons. Sequenced material: peripheral blood. Every receptor here comes from a woman aged 40 to 50 who had recovered from COVID-19.

The V gene is TRBV6-2 or TRBV6-3, the J gene TRBJ2-3; D gene uncertain. Trimming left V 5 bases short and J 4 bases short, with 13 bases between. The CDR3 is 14 residues long. Germline loops: CDR1 MNHEY, CDR2 SVGEGT. The CDR3 nucleotides are TGTGCCAGCAGTCTTCCGCCCCAGGCAGATACGCAGTATTTT. Encoded protein: CASSLPPQADTQYF.

This clone was counted a single time. The chain carries TRBV5-1 and TRBJ2-1; 8 bases match TRBD1. Germline trimming cut 2 bases from V and 6 bases from J; bases unmatched to any gene: 10. The germline gives CDR1 SGHRS, CDR2 YFSETQ. The CDR3 covers 16 residues. DNA of the CDR3: TGCGCCAGCAGCTTACCGACAGGGGAATACCCCAATGAGCAGTTCTTC. This translates into CASSLPTGEYPNEQFF. Looking up the rest from reference TRBV5-1 and TRBJ2-1 gives the full variable domain: KAGVTQTPRYLIKTRGQQVTLSCSPISGHRSVSWYQQTPGQGLQFLFEYFSETQRNKGNFPGRFSGRQFSNSRSEMNVSTLELGDSALYLCASSLPTGEYPNEQFFGPGTRLTVL.

This clone was recorded only once. J is TRBJ2-4 and V is TRBV11-2; 7 bases map to TRBD2. Trimming removed 5 bases from V and 1 base from J; junction bases left unmatched: 14. The germline V gene encodes CDR1 SGHAT and CDR2 FQNNGV. There are 18 residues in the CDR3. The CDR3: CASSLVGRGNVAKNIQYF. In DNA, the CDR3 is TGTGCCAGCAGCCTGGTGGGGAGGGGCAACGTGGCCAAAAACATTCAGTACTTC. The whole variable domain, filled in from reference TRBV11-2 and TRBJ2-4, reads EAGVAQSPRYKIIEKRQSVAFWCNPISGHATLYWYQQILGQGPKLLIQFQNNGVVDDSQLPKDRFSAERLKGVDSTLKIQPAKLEDSAVYLCASSLVGRGNVAKNIQYFGAGTRLSVL.

The chain employs TRBV14 and TRBJ2-1; D perhaps matches TRBD2 (6 bases). The CDR3 runs to 15 residues. CDR1 SGHDN and CDR2 FVKESK come from the germline V gene. V dropped 5 bases and J dropped 5 bases, with 16 bases sitting between them. CDR3 DNA: TGTGCCAGCAGCTCCTCTGGAGGGCCCAACAATGAGCAGTTCTTC. It specifies CASSSSGGPNNEQFF.

The chain uses TRBV25-1 and TRBJ2-7; D may be TRBD1 (7 bases). The CDR3 has 15 residues. CDR1 and CDR2 (germline): MGHDK, SYGVNS. Trimming cost V 6 bases and J 2 bases, with 17 bases left between them. Written as DNA, the CDR3 is TGTGCCAGCAGCCCAGGGGGGCCAAGGCCCTACGAGCAGTACTTC. Translating gives CASSPGGPRPYEQYF.

J is TRBJ2-1 and V is TRBV28; possibly TRBD2 for D (6 bases). The germline V gene has CDR1 MDHEN and CDR2 SYDVKM. This CDR3 spans 16 amino acids. Between the trimmed V and J ends, which lost 6 bases and 10 bases, there was a span of 25 bases. This chain's CDR3 is CASSSGWEVVRGEQFF. Here the CDR3 DNA reads TGTGCCAGCAGCTCCGGGTGGGAGGTGGTGCGTGGCGAGCAGTTCTTC.

The V and J genes are TRBV18 and TRBJ2-7; the D gene is possibly TRBD1 (7 bases). The germline gives CDR1 KGHSH, CDR2 LQKENI. The V end was cut by 5 bases, the J end by 0 bases, with 14 bases between. CDR3 length: 15 amino acids. CDR3 sequence reads: CASSVRGDSSYEQYF. The CDR3 nucleotides read TGTGCCAGCTCAGTAAGGGGGGACAGCTCCTACGAGCAGTACTTC.

CDR3 in amino acids: CASSSRLAGGRGSGTDTQYF. CDR3 DNA: TGCGCCAGCAGCTCCCGACTAGCGGGAGGGCGGGGAAGTGGCACAGATACGCAGTATTTT. V and J are TRBV5-1 and TRBJ2-3; 14 bases fit TRBD2. Per the germline V gene, CDR1 is SGHRS and CDR2 is YFSETQ. The CDR3 totals 20 residues. J gave up 1 base and V 3 bases, and 13 bases lay outside the gene matches.

The chain recombines TRBV4-1 with TRBJ2-2; TRBD1 might be the D (5 bases). The CDR3 totals 14 residues. The germline V and J ends were trimmed by 3 bases and 0 bases, with 5 bases remaining between them. The V gene's germline CDR1 is MGHRA and CDR2 YSYEKL. The chain's CDR3 is CASSQGPNTGELFF. DNA for the CDR3: TGCGCCAGCAGCCAGGGGCCGAACACCGGGGAGCTGTTTTTT.

The genes are TRBV7-6 and TRBJ2-7; 7 positions agree with TRBD1. Trimming removed 1 base from V and 4 bases from J; junction bases left unmatched: 13. This CDR3 has 17 amino acids. The V gene's germline CDR1 is SGHVS and CDR2 FNYEAQ. The CDR3 reads CASSLVRQGSFGYEQYF. The CDR3 region has the DNA TGTGCCAGCAGCTTAGTCCGACAGGGCTCTTTTGGTTACGAGCAGTACTTC.

The DNA for the CDR3 is TGTGCCAGCAGCTCACCCCAGGGGGCGGCGGCTTTCTTT. As protein: CASSSPQGAAAFF. This chain uses TRBV7-9 with TRBJ1-1, with TRBD1 matching over 8 bases. The junction had 9 bases not matched to a gene; V was cut back by 4 bases and J by 11 bases. This CDR3 spans 13 amino acids. In germline, CDR1 is SEHNR, CDR2 FQNEAQ (reference sequence).

This chain uses TRBV7-9 with TRBJ1-1; D gene uncertain. The CDR3 extends over 11 amino acids. Trimming removed 5 bases from V and 5 bases from J, with 6 bases in between. Germline CDR1 reads SEHNR; CDR2 reads FQNEAQ (reference sequence). The CDR3 sequence is CASSPLTEAFF. The DNA for the CDR3 is TGTGCCAGCAGCCCTCTGACTGAAGCTTTCTTT.

The chain is built from TRBV30 and TRBJ1-4; D uncertain. The CDR3 is made up of 14 amino acids. CDR1 GTSNPN and CDR2 SVGIG come from the germline V gene (reference sequence). V was shortened by 3 bases and J by 4 bases, with 12 bases between the two germline ends. As DNA, the CDR3 is TGTGCCTGGAGCCAACTGGCGGGTAATGAAAAACTGTTTTTT. It codes for CAWSQLAGNEKLFF.

This chain connects TRBV7-7 to TRBJ1-6, with a weak D call TRBD1 (6 bases). CDR3 length equals 14 residues. Between the trimmed V and J ends, which lost 6 bases and 7 bases, there was a span of 13 bases. Germline CDR1 reads SSHAT; CDR2 reads FNYEAQ (reference sequence). CDR3 nucleotides: TGTGCCAGCAGTTCTGGACAGCGAAATTCACCCCTCCACTTT. Residues: CASSSGQRNSPLHF.

The chain recombines TRBV5-1 with TRBJ1-5; perhaps TRBD1 as D (6 bases). Trimming cost V 10 bases and J 7 bases, with 21 bases left between them. This CDR3 region has 14 residues. The germline gives CDR1 SGHRS, CDR2 YFSETQ. The CDR3 protein is CARRWGAGGQPQHF. CDR3 in DNA: TGCGCCCGCCGCTGGGGGGCGGGGGGGCAGCCCCAGCATTTT.

V and J are TRBV5-4 and TRBJ1-2; tentatively, D is TRBD1 (5 bases). The CDR3 has 13 residues. Per germline, CDR1 SGHNT and CDR2 YYREEE (reference sequence). Trimming cost V 4 bases and J 6 bases, with 13 bases left between them. DNA of the CDR3: TGTGCCAGCAGCCCAAGAACGGGGGATGGCTACACCTTC. Translation: CASSPRTGDGYTF.